This is a list of T cell receptor beta chains from one sample in a study of post-analysis software for immune sequencing data. TCRdb itself ran the PCR reads through MiXCR, one entry per CDR3 protein. The sample has fewer than 850,000 distinct CDR3 sequences; about 27% are singletons. The sample was blood. These receptors originate from a girl aged 10-17 years with multiple sclerosis. The CDR3 runs from the conserved cysteine through the conserved F or W. The D gene is left open where the match is weak. Clone size is shown for a subset of rows, as once, few, many or a class of expanded clone.

j_call d_call clone_size v_call cdr3_aa cdr3_nt
TRBJ2-3 - - TRBV10-3 CAITPGAANTQYF TGTGCCATCACCCCGGGGGCCGCAAATACGCAGTATTTT
TRBJ1-2 - - TRBV7-2 CASSPRLGINYGYTF TGTGCCAGCAGTCCCCGCCTCGGCATTAACTATGGCTACACCTTC
TRBJ2-1 TRBD2 - TRBV7-8 CASTLGAGGNEQFF TGTGCCAGCACCCTTGGGGCGGGAGGCAATGAGCAGTTCTTC
TRBJ2-3 TRBD2 - TRBV15 CATSRELAGLSTDTQYF TGTGCCACCAGCAGAGAGTTAGCGGGGCTAAGCACAGATACGCAGTATTTT
TRBJ1-5 - few TRBV20-1 CSARDLQVNQPQHF TGCAGTGCTAGAGATCTGCAGGTCAATCAGCCCCAGCATTTT
TRBJ2-1 - - TRBV5-5 CASSFQEFSYNEQFF TGTGCCAGCAGCTTCCAGGAGTTCTCCTACAATGAGCAGTTCTTC
TRBJ2-5 - - TRBV7-8 CASSLSRLQETQYF TGTGCCAGCAGCTTAAGCCGGCTACAAGAGACCCAGTACTTC
TRBJ2-7 TRBD2 few TRBV12-3/TRBV12-4 CASSVAGVGEQYF TGTGCCAGCAGTGTAGCGGGAGTGGGAGAGCAGTACTTC
TRBJ2-5 - - TRBV29-1 CSVALGEGQETQYF TGCAGCGTTGCGCTCGGTGAAGGCCAAGAGACCCAGTACTTC
TRBJ2-3 TRBD1 few TRBV5-1 CASSLQGIVEDTQYF TGCGCCAGCAGCTTACAGGGGATTGTGGAAGATACGCAGTATTTT
TRBJ2-5 TRBD1 - TRBV6-5 CASSVDRGGRTQYF TGTGCCAGCAGCGTGGACAGGGGGGGTAGGACCCAGTACTTC
TRBJ1-4 - few TRBV3-1 CASSLGVANEKLFF TGTGCCAGCAGCCTCGGGGTGGCTAATGAAAAACTGTTTTTT
TRBJ1-4 TRBD1 few TRBV10-3 CAARQGTNGKLFF TGTGCCGCCAGACAGGGGACTAATGGAAAACTGTTTTTT
TRBJ2-6 - - TRBV20-1 CSANPSPGANVLTF TGCAGTGCTAACCCCAGCCCTGGGGCCAACGTCCTGACTTTC
TRBJ1-4 - - TRBV6-1 CASSPDRTPFLNEKLFF TGTGCCAGCAGCCCCGACAGGACCCCCTTTCTGAATGAAAAACTGTTTTTT
TRBJ2-3 TRBD2 few TRBV7-2 CASSSELAGGTDTQYF TGTGCCAGCAGCTCCGAACTAGCGGGGGGAACAGATACGCAGTATTTT
TRBJ2-7 TRBD2 few TRBV7-2 CASSLAGGVGEQYF TGTGCCAGCAGCTTAGCCGGGGGGGTGGGCGAGCAGTACTTC
TRBJ2-7 - - TRBV2 CASTSLYEQYF TGTGCCAGTACCTCTTTGTACGAGCAGTACTTC
TRBJ2-5 TRBD2 - TRBV12-3/TRBV12-4 CASSSGWAGAETQYF TGTGCCAGCAGTTCCGGGTGGGCGGGAGCGGAGACCCAGTACTTC
TRBJ2-1 - few TRBV6-1 CASSEVPGGGEQFF TGTGCCAGCAGTGAAGTACCAGGTGGCGGTGAGCAGTTCTTC
TRBJ1-2 - few TRBV3-1 CASSQALTGYGYTF TGTGCCAGCAGCCAGGCACTTACAGGCTATGGCTACACCTTC
TRBJ2-3 TRBD2 - TRBV27 CASRRGSGTDTQYF TGTGCCAGCAGGCGGGGGTCTGGCACAGATACGCAGTATTTT
TRBJ2-1 - - TRBV9 CASSASGLRRHEQFF TGTGCCAGCAGCGCTTCCGGGCTAAGACGCCATGAGCAGTTCTTC
TRBJ2-3 - - TRBV18 CASSPGAGDTQYF TGTGCCAGCTCACCAGGGGCCGGAGATACGCAGTATTTT
TRBJ2-7 - - TRBV27 CASSAPGLKQYF TGTGCCAGCAGCGCCCCGGGACTTAAGCAGTACTTC
TRBJ2-5 TRBD2 - TRBV28 CASSSSGAGYNEQYF TGTGCCAGCAGTTCATCGGGAGCGGGGTACAATGAGCAGTACTTC
TRBJ2-7 TRBD1 - TRBV4-3 CASSQDRVGQGGSYEQYF TGCGCCAGCAGCCAAGACAGGGTGGGACAGGGGGGGTCCTACGAGCAGTACTTC
TRBJ1-4 - - TRBV18 CASSPGRNEKLFF TGTGCCAGCTCACCAGGGCGAAATGAAAAACTGTTTTTT
TRBJ2-4 TRBD2 - TRBV7-8 CASSLGRRRLAGNIQYF TGTGCCAGCAGCTTAGGTCGCCGAAGACTAGCGGGAAACATTCAGTACTTC
TRBJ1-2 - - TRBV20-1 CSASPLADLYGYTF TGCAGTGCTAGTCCCCTGGCAGACCTCTATGGCTACACCTTC
TRBJ2-1 - - TRBV4-1 CASSQEAGRLREQFF TGCGCCAGCAGCCAAGAGGCAGGGCGCCTTCGTGAGCAGTTCTTC
TRBJ2-7 - few TRBV10-3 CAISEMGRTYEQYF TGTGCCATCAGTGAGATGGGACGTACCTACGAGCAGTACTTC
TRBJ2-1 - few TRBV24-1 CATSPRGFADNEQFF TGTGCCACCAGTCCCCGAGGGTTCGCGGACAATGAGCAGTTCTTC
TRBJ2-7 TRBD2 few TRBV6-6 CASTFGTSGNTPYEQYF TGTGCCAGCACCTTCGGGACTAGCGGAAATACCCCCTACGAGCAGTACTTC
TRBJ1-2 TRBD1 few TRBV6-6 CASSYPTGGRGYTF TGTGCCAGCAGTTACCCAACAGGGGGCCGTGGCTACACCTTC
TRBJ2-6 - few TRBV7-2 CASTHRKPSGANVLTF TGTGCCAGCACCCATAGGAAGCCCTCTGGGGCCAACGTCCTGACTTTC
TRBJ1-2 - - TRBV16 CASSQSGQGGYGYTF TGTGCCAGCAGCCAATCGGGGCAGGGTGGCTATGGCTACACCTTC
TRBJ2-1 - few TRBV4-3 CASSQSLTGATTYNEQFF TGCGCCAGCAGCCAAAGCTTGACTGGGGCTACCACCTACAATGAGCAGTTCTTC
TRBJ2-3 TRBD1 - TRBV6-5 CASSMASQGANTQYF TGTGCCAGCAGTATGGCCTCGCAGGGGGCCAATACGCAGTATTTT
TRBJ2-1 - few TRBV14 CASSPPDRYNEQFF TGTGCCAGCAGCCCCCCGGACCGTTACAATGAGCAGTTCTTC
TRBJ2-7 - - TRBV3-1 CASSQDFGGISYEQYF TGTGCCAGCAGCCAAGATTTCGGCGGGATCTCCTACGAGCAGTACTTC
TRBJ1-4 - - TRBV7-2 CASSLGGGVASTNEKLFF TGTGCCAGCAGCCTTGGGGGTGGGGTGGCGTCAACTAATGAAAAACTGTTTTTT
TRBJ2-7 TRBD2 few TRBV5-1 CASSSGYSGRNYEQYF TGCGCCAGCAGCTCGGGCTATAGCGGGAGGAACTACGAGCAGTACTTC
TRBJ1-5 - - TRBV28 CASSGTVVGLYSNQPQHF TGTGCCAGCAGTGGAACGGTAGTCGGTCTTTATAGCAATCAGCCCCAGCATTTT